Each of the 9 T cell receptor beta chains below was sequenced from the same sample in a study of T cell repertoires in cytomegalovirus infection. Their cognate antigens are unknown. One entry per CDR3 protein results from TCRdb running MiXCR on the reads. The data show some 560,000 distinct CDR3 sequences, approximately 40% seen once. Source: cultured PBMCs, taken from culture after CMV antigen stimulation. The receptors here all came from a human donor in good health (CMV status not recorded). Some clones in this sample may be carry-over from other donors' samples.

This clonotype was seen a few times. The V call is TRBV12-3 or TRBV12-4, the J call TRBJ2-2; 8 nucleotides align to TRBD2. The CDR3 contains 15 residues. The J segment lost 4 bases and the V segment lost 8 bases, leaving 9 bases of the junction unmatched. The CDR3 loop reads CASSRGAGGTGELFF. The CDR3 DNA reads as TGTGCCAGCTCCCGCGGGGCGGGAGGCACCGGGGAGCTGTTTTTT.

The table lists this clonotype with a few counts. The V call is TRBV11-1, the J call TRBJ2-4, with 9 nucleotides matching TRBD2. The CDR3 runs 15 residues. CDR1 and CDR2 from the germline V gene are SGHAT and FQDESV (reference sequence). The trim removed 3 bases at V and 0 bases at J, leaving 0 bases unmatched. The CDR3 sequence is CASSFSGGAKNIQYF. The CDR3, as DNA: TGTGCCAGCAGCTTTAGCGGGGGAGCCAAAAACATTCAGTACTTC.

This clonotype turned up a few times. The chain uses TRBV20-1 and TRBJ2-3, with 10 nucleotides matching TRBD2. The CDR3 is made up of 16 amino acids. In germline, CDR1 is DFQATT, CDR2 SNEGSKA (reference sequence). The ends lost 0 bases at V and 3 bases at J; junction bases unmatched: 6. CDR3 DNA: TGCAGTGCTAGAGACGCCCTAGCGGGAGTAACAGATACGCAGTATTTT. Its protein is CSARDALAGVTDTQYF.

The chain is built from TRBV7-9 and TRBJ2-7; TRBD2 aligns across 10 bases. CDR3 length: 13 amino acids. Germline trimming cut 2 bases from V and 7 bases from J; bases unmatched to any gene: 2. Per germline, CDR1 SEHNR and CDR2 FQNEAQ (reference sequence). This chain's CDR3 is CASSLSSGGEQYF. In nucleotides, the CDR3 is TGTGCCAGCAGCTTATCTAGCGGGGGAGAGCAGTACTTC.

The CDR3 region has the DNA TGCAGCGTTGAAGACAGGGGCGGTGAGCAGTTCTTC. Encoded protein: CSVEDRGGEQFF. The chain couples TRBV29-1 to TRBJ2-1; a possible D gene is TRBD1 (6 bases). From germline, CDR1 is SQVTM and CDR2 ANQGSEA. The CDR3 contains 12 residues. Trimming left V 0 bases short and J 9 bases short, with 9 bases between.

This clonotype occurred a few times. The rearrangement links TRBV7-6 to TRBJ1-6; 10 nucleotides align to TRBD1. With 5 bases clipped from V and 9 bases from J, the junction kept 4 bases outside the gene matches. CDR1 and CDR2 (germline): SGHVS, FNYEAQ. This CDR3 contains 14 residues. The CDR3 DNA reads TGTGCCAGCAGCCCTGGACAGGGGGTTTCACCCCTCCACTTT. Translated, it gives CASSPGQGVSPLHF.

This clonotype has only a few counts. The CDR3 coding sequence is TGTGCCACCAGCAGAGGAAGGGGTGGAGGTTACAATGAGCAGTTCTTC. Translated: CATSRGRGGGYNEQFF. V usage is TRBV15 and J usage is TRBJ2-1, with D perhaps assigned TRBD1 or TRBD2 (5 bases each). This CDR3 is built from 16 residues. V was clipped by 1 base and J by 4 bases, with 14 bases between them. Looked up from germline, CDR1 is LNHNV and CDR2 is YYDKDF (reference sequence).

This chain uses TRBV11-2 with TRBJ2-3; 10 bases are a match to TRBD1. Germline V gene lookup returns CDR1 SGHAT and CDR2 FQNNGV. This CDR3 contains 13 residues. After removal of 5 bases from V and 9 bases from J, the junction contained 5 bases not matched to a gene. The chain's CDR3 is CASSQRTGGTQYF. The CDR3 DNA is TGTGCCAGCAGCCAAAGGACAGGGGGAACGCAGTATTTT.

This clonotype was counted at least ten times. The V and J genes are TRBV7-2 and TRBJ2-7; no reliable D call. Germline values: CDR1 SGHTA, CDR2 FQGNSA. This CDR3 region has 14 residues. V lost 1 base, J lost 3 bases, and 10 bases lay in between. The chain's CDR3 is CASSLGAPIYEQYF. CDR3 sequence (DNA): TGTGCCAGCAGCTTAGGGGCCCCCATCTACGAGCAGTACTTC.